This entry features one TCR beta chain sequence. What it binds is not known. These data are taken from a study of T cell clones after liver transplantation. Data came from immunoSEQ multiplex PCR; TCRdb stores just in-frame clones and leaves some out. The sample comprises 55,000 to 75,000 clones, 70% of which are singletons, and about 2.8% rests with the top ten. Germline V gene sequence: CDR1 SNHLY, CDR2 FYNNEI. V was cut by 7 bases and J by 11 bases, with 17 bases left in between. This CDR3 region has 12 residues. Study results and limitations: Conclusions were preliminary, with small, heterogeneous patient groups.

This specimen was CD4+ T cells from blood, taken at the roughly 15-month timepoint. The clonotype was recovered from a human patient who received a liver transplant. Some T cells may originate from the graft donor. The chain carries TRBV2 and TRBJ2-5; TRBD2 might be the D (5 bases). CDR3 region: CASKYTGWEQYF. For the CDR3, the DNA is TGTGCCAGCAAGTACACCGGATGGGAGCAGTACTTC. Full variable domain (remainder filled in from reference TRBV2 and TRBJ2-5): EPEVTQTPSHQVTQMGQEVILRCVPISNHLYFYWYRQILGQKVEFLVSFYNNEISEKSEIFDDQFSVERPDGSNFTLKIRSTKLEDSAMYFCASKYTGWEQYFGPGTRLLVL.